This passage covers 12 T cell receptor beta chains from one sample sequenced in a study of sequential checkpoint blockade in melanoma. Profiled with immunoSEQ multiplex PCR; TCRdb holds only in-frame clones, not every one. The table includes roughly 30,000 clones, about 83% detected once. As for treatment: randomized to nivolumab then ipilimumab (arm A) or the reverse (arm B). Sequenced here: CD8+ T cells sorted from blood (inferred from file names), sampled from a patient given nivolumab and ipilimumab in sequence. All receptors derive from a human donor with melanoma.

The V and J genes are TRBV29-1 and TRBJ2-3; the D gene is possibly TRBD1 (6 bases). This CDR3 has 15 residues. Between the trimmed V and J ends, which lost 3 bases and 5 bases, there was a span of 18 bases. Germline lookup yields CDR1 SQVTM and CDR2 ANQGSEA. The CDR3 region is CSVDGTNGDRDTQYF. In DNA form, the CDR3 reads TGCAGCGTTGATGGGACAAACGGGGATAGAGATACGCAGTATTTT.

The chain links TRBV7-9 to TRBJ2-3, with TRBD2 matching over 13 bases. The germline V gene has CDR1 SEHNR and CDR2 FQNEAQ (reference sequence). This CDR3 has 15 amino acids. V lost 6 bases, J lost 3 bases, and 3 bases stayed unmatched. CDR3 coding DNA: TGTGCCAGCAGAGAGACTAGCGGGGGGACAGATACGCAGTATTTT. Residues: CASRETSGGTDTQYF.

This clone was picked up one time. J is TRBJ2-7 and V is TRBV19; weak D call: TRBD2 (6 bases). This CDR3 is built from 14 residues. V was pared by 5 bases and J by 0 bases, with 11 bases between. The germline CDR1 and CDR2 sequences are LNHDA and SQIVND (reference sequence). The CDR3 sequence: CASSSTGVSYEQYF. CDR3 nucleotides: TGTGCCAGTAGTTCGACGGGGGTCTCCTACGAGCAGTACTTC.

This clone was seen just once. This CDR3 is CASSSDRASDRYEQYF. DNA of the CDR3: TGTGCCAGCAGTTCGGACCGGGCTAGCGACCGCTACGAGCAGTACTTC. The V and J genes are TRBV28 and TRBJ2-7; the D gene is possibly TRBD2 (6 bases). This CDR3 comprises 16 residues. CDR1 is MDHEN, CDR2 SYDVKM, per germline. Trimming removed 4 bases from V and 3 bases from J, with 19 bases in between.

The chain recombines TRBV28 with TRBJ2-7; 12 bases fit TRBD1. V lost 5 bases and J lost 2; bases outside the gene matches: 7. The CDR3 extends over 16 amino acids. Looked up from germline, CDR1 is MDHEN and CDR2 is SYDVKM. This chain's CDR3 is CASSPEGQGAPYEQYF. The CDR3 DNA reads as TGTGCCAGCAGTCCTGAGGGACAGGGGGCCCCCTACGAGCAGTACTTC.

The chain employs TRBV20-1 and TRBJ2-1; D is unclear. Germline V lookup: CDR1 DFQATT, CDR2 SNEGSKA (reference sequence). This CDR3 has 11 residues. V shed 6 bases and J shed 10 bases, with 13 bases lying between them. CDR3 DNA: TGCAGTGCACACCTGGTGTCGGAGCAGTTCTTC. The encoded protein is CSAHLVSEQFF.

The chain links TRBV25-1 to TRBJ2-7, with 8 bases fitting TRBD2. In germline, CDR1 is MGHDK, CDR2 SYGVNS. V trimming: 8 bases; J trimming: 2 bases; junction bases outside the gene matches: 11. This CDR3 has 15 residues. The CDR3 DNA reads TGTGCCAGCGGGACCACTAGCGGAGCCCCCTACGAGCAGTACTTC. Its protein is CASGTTSGAPYEQYF.

This clone is termed medium-sized (0.01 to 0.1%). The sample contains more than one DNA sequence encoding this CDR3. This chain connects TRBV19 to TRBJ1-1; D is unresolved. Germline values: CDR1 LNHDA, CDR2 SQIVND (reference sequence). CDR3 length: 13 amino acids. V lost 2 bases to trimming and J lost 0 bases, with 4 bases between them. Written as DNA, the CDR3 is TGTGCCAGTAGTATATCGGTGAACACTGAAGCTTTCTTT. Translation gives CASSISVNTEAFF. Based on the CDR3 plus reference TRBV19 and TRBJ1-1, the full variable domain is DGGITQSPKYLFRKEGQNVTLSCEQNLNHDAMYWYRQDPGQGLRLIYYSQIVNDFQKGDIAEGYSVSREKKESFPLTVTSAQKNPTAFYLCASSISVNTEAFFGQGTRLTVV.

V is TRBV4-1 and J is TRBJ2-7, with 10 bases that match TRBD2. Germline CDR1 MGHRA, CDR2 YSYEKL. V gave up 5 bases and J gave up 3 bases; unmatched junction bases: 7. This CDR3 has 15 amino acids. The CDR3 sequence: CASSVVLAGFYEQYF. The CDR3 bases are TGCGCCAGCAGCGTCGTACTAGCGGGGTTCTACGAGCAGTACTTC.

This chain connects TRBV4-3 to TRBJ2-7, with TRBD2 matching over 7 bases. CDR1 is LGHNA and CDR2 is YSLEER in the germline V gene. With V trimmed by 0 bases and J by 2 bases, 7 bases remained unmatched. This CDR3 region has 16 residues. The CDR3 is CASSQDRAGEAYEQYF. Here the CDR3 DNA reads TGCGCCAGCAGCCAAGATCGGGCGGGGGAAGCCTACGAGCAGTACTTC.

The chain combines TRBV4-1 with TRBJ2-7, with TRBD2 identical over 15 bases. Looked up from germline, CDR1 is MGHRA and CDR2 is YSYEKL. CDR3 size: 20 residues. The V segment lost 2 bases and the J segment 0 bases; nucleotides outside the gene matches: 11. The CDR3 region is CASSQSQGLAGGGSSYEQYF. The CDR3 nucleotides read TGCGCCAGCAGCCAATCCCAGGGACTAGCGGGGGGCGGGAGCTCCTACGAGCAGTACTTC.

The genes are TRBV9 and TRBJ1-2; maybe TRBD1 (6 bases). Germline V lookup: CDR1 SGDLS, CDR2 YYNGEE. Deletions cut 2 bases from V and 4 bases from J, with 15 bases between. This CDR3 spans 15 amino acids. Here the CDR3 DNA reads TGTGCCAGCAGCGTGCAAGGGGGTGGAGGCTATGGCTACACCTTC. It yields the protein CASSVQGGGGYGYTF.